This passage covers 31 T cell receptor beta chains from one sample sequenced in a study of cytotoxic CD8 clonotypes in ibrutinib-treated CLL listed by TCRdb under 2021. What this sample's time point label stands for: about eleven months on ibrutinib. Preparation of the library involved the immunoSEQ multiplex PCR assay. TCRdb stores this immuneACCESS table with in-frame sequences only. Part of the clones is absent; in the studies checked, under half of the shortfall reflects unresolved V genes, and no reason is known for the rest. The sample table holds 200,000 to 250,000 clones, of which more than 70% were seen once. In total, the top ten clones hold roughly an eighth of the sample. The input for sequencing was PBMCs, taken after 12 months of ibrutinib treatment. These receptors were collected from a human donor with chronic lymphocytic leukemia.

CDR3 sequence reads: CASSHEDNTEAFF. DNA for the CDR3: TGTGCCAGCAGCCATGAGGACAACACTGAAGCTTTCTTT. This chain connects TRBV11-3 to TRBJ1-1; D gene ambiguous. The germline CDR1 and CDR2 sequences are SGHNT and YENEEA. Trimming left V 5 bases short and J 2 bases short, with 9 bases between. The CDR3 runs 13 residues.

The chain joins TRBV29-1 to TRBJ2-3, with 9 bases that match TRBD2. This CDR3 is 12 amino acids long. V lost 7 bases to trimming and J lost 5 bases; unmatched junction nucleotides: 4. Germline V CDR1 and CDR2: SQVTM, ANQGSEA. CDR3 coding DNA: TGCAGCGACGTACTAGCGGGAGATACGCAGTATTTT. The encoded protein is CSDVLAGDTQYF.

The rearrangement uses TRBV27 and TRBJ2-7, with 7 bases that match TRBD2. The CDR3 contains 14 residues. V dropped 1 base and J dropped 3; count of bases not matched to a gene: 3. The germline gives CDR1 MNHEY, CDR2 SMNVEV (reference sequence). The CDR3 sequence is CASSLYSSGYEQYF. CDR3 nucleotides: TGTGCCAGCAGTTTATACTCTAGCGGCTACGAGCAGTACTTC.

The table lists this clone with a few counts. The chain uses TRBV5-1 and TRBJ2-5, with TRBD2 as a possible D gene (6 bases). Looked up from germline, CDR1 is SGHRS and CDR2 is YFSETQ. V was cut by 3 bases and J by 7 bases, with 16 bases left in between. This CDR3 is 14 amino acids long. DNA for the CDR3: TGCGCCAGCAGCTCCGGTGCCGGGAGAGTGACCCAGTACTTC. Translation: CASSSGAGRVTQYF.

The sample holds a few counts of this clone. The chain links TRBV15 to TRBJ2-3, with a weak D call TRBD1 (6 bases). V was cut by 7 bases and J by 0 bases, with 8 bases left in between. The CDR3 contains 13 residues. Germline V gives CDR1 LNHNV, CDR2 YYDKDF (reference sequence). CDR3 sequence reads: CATTDSSTDTQYF. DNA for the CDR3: TGTGCCACCACGGACAGTAGCACAGATACGCAGTATTTT.

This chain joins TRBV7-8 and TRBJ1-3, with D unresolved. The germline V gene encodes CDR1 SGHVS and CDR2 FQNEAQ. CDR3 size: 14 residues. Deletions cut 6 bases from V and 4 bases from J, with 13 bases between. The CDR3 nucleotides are TGTGCCAGCAGAGGCACGGGCTTAGGAAACACCATATATTTT. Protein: CASRGTGLGNTIYF.

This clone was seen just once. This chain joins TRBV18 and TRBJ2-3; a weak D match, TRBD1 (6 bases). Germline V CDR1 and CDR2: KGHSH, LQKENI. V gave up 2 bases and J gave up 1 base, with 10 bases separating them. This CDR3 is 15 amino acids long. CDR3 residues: CASSPAGVGTDTQYF. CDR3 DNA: TGTGCCAGCTCACCAGCAGGGGTAGGCACAGATACGCAGTATTTT. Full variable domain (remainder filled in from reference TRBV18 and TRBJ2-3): NAGVMQNPRHLVRRRGQEARLRCSPMKGHSHVYWYRQLPEEGLKFMVYLQKENIIDESGMPKERFSAEFPKEGPSILRIQQVVRGDSAAYFCASSPAGVGTDTQYFGPGTRLTVL.

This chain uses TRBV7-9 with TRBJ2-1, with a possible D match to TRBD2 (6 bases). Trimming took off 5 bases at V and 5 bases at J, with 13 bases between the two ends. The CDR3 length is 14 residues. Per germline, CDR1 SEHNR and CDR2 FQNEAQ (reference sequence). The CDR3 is CASSLGLGHNEQFF. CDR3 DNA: TGTGCCAGCAGCCTGGGACTGGGACACAATGAGCAGTTCTTC.

CDR3 DNA sequence: TGTGCCAGTCTGATGGCAGCTGGAAACACCATATATTTT. It encodes CASLMAAGNTIYF. V is TRBV19 and J is TRBJ1-3; D unresolved. This CDR3 region has 13 residues. Germline values: CDR1 LNHDA, CDR2 SQIVND (reference sequence). V was shortened by 8 bases and J by 2 bases, with 10 bases between the two germline ends.

The CDR3 region is CASSLSQGGIKNIQYF. The CDR3 nucleotides read TGTGCCAGCAGTTTATCCCAAGGGGGGATCAAAAACATTCAGTACTTC. This chain uses TRBV27 with TRBJ2-4; either TRBD1 or TRBD2 may fit D (6 bases each). V was shortened by 0 bases and J by 3 bases, with 12 bases between the two germline ends. The CDR3 contains 16 residues. Looked up from germline, CDR1 is MNHEY and CDR2 is SMNVEV (reference sequence).

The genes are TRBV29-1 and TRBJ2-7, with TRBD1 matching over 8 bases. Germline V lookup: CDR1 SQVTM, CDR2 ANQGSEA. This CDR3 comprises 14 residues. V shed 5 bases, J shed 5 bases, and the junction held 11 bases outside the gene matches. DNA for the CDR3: TGCAGCGTTCAACAGGGGGGACTCGTCCACGAGCAGTACTTC. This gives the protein CSVQQGGLVHEQYF.

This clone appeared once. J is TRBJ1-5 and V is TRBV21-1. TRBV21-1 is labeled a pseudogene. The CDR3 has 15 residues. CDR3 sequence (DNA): TGTGCCAGCACCAATTATACTCGGTGGCCCCACTCCCAGCATTTT. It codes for CASTNYTRWPHSQHF.

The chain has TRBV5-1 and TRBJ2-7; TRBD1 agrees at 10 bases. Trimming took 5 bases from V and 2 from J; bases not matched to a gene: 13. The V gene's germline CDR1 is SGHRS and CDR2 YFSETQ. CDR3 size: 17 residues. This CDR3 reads CASRPTLRDRGPYEQYF. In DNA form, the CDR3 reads TGCGCCAGCAGACCGACTCTCCGGGACAGGGGTCCCTACGAGCAGTACTTC.

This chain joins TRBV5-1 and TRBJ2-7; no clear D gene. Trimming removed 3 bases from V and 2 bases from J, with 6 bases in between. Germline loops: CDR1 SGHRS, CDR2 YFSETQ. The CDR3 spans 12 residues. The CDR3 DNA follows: TGCGCCAGCAGCTCACAGACCTACGAGCAGTACTTC. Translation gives CASSSQTYEQYF.

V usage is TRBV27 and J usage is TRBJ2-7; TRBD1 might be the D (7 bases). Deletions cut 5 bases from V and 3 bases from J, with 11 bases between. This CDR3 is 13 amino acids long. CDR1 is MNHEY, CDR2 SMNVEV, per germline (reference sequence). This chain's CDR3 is CASSRQGGYEQYF. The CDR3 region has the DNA TGTGCCAGCAGTCGCCAGGGGGGCTACGAGCAGTACTTC.

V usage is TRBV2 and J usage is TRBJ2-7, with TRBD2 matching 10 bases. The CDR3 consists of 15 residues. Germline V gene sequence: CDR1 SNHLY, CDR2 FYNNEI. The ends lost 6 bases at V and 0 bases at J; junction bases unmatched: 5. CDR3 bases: TGTGCCAGCAGCATGACTAGCGGGTTCTCCTACGAGCAGTACTTC. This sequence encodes CASSMTSGFSYEQYF.

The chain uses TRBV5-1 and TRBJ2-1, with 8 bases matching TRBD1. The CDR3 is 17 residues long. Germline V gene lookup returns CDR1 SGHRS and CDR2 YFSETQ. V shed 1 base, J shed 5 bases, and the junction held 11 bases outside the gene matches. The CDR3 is CASSLISMGQANNEQFF. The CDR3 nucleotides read TGCGCCAGCAGCTTGATTTCTATGGGACAGGCCAACAATGAGCAGTTCTTC.

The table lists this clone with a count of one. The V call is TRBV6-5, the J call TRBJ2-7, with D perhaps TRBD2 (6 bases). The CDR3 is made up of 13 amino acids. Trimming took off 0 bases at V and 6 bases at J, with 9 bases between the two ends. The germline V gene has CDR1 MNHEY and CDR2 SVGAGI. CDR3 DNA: TGTGCCAGCAGTTACTCGGACGGGGGCGAGCAGTACTTC. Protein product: CASSYSDGGEQYF.

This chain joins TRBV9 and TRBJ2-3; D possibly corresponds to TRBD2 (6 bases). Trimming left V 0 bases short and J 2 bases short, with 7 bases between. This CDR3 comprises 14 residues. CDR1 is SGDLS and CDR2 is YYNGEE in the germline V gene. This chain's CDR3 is CASSVGRDTDTQYF. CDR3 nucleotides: TGTGCCAGCAGCGTAGGGCGGGACACAGATACGCAGTATTTT.

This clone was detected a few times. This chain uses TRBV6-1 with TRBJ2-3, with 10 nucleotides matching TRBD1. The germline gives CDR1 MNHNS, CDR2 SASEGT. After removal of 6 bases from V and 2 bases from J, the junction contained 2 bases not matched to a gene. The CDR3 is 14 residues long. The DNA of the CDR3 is TGTGCCAGCAGGGGGACAGGGGACACAGATACGCAGTATTTT. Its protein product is CASRGTGDTDTQYF.

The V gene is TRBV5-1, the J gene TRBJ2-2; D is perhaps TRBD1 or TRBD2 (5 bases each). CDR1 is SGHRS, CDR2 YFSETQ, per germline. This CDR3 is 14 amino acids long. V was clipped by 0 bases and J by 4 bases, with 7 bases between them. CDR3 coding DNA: TGCGCCAGCAGCTTGGCAGGGACCACCGGGGAGCTGTTTTTT. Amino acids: CASSLAGTTGELFF.

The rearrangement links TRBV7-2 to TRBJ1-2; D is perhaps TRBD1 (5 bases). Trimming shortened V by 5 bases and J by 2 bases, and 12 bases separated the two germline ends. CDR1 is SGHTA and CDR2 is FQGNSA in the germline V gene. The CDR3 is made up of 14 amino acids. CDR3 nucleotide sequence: TGTGCCAGCAGCCCCGGTCAGGGCAACTATGGCTACACCTTC. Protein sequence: CASSPGQGNYGYTF.

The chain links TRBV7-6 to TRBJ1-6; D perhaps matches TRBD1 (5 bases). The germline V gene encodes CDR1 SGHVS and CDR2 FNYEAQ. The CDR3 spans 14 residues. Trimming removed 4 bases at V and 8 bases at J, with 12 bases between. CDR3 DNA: TGTGCCAGCAGCTCGGGACTGGGGGATTCACCCCTCCACTTT. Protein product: CASSSGLGDSPLHF.

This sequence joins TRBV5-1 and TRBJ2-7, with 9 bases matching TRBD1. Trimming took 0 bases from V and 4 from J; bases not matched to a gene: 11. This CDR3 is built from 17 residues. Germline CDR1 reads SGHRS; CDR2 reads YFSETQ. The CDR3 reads CASSLAPADRGLYEQYF. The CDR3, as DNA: TGCGCCAGCAGCTTGGCCCCTGCGGACAGGGGTTTGTACGAGCAGTACTTC.

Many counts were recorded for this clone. The CDR3 bases are TGTGCCAGCATCTCGGCGCAGGGGCAAGAGACCCAGTACTTC. It encodes CASISAQGQETQYF. The chain employs TRBV28 and TRBJ2-5; D possibly corresponds to TRBD1 (6 bases). Germline CDR1 is MDHEN and CDR2 is SYDVKM. This CDR3 region has 14 residues. V dropped 7 bases and J dropped 2 bases, with 14 bases sitting between them.

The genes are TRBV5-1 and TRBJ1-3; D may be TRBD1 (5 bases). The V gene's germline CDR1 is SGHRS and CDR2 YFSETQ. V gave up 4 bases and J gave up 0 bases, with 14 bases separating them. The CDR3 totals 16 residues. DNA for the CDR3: TGCGCCAGCAGCCGGAGTGGGGGTCCCTCTGGAAACACCATATATTTT. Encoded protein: CASSRSGGPSGNTIYF.

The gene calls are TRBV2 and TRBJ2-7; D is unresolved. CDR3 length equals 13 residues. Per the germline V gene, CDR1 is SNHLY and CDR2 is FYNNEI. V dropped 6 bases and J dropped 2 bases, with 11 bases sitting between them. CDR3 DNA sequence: TGTGCCAGCAGGACCCGCGGCGCCTACGAGCAGTACTTC. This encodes CASRTRGAYEQYF. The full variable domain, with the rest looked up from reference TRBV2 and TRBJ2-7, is EPEVTQTPSHQVTQMGQEVILRCVPISNHLYFYWYRQILGQKVEFLVSFYNNEISEKSEIFDDQFSVERPDGSNFTLKIRSTKLEDSAMYFCASRTRGAYEQYFGPGTRLTVT.

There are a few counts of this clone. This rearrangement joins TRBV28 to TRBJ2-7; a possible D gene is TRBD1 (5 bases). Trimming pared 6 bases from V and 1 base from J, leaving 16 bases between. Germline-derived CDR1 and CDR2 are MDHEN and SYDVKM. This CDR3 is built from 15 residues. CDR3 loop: CASSPAQDNSYEQYF. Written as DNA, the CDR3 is TGTGCCAGCAGCCCTGCCCAGGACAATTCCTACGAGCAGTACTTC.

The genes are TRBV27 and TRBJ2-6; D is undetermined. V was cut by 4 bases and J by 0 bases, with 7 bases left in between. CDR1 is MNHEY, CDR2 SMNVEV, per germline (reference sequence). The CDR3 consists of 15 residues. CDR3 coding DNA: TGTGCCAGCAGTTACCGGCTCTCTGGGGCCAACGTCCTGACTTTC. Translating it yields CASSYRLSGANVLTF.

CDR3 amino acids: CSVVGATGMNTEAFF. CDR3 in DNA: TGCAGCGTTGTTGGCGCGACGGGAATGAACACTGAAGCTTTCTTT. The gene calls are TRBV29-1 and TRBJ1-1, with D unresolved. V was pared by 4 bases and J by 0 bases, with 15 bases between. CDR3 length: 15 residues. The germline gives CDR1 SQVTM, CDR2 ANQGSEA.

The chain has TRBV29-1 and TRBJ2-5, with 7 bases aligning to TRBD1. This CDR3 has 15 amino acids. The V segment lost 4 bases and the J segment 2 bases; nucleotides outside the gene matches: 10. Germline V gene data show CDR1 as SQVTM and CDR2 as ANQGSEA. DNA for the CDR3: TGCAGCGTTGTGATGACAGGGCTATCTCAAGAGACCCAGTACTTC. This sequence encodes CSVVMTGLSQETQYF.